This T cell receptor (beta chain) was identified in a study of CD8 T cells in Susac syndrome. RNA amounts of about 0.5 to 1 ug underwent reverse transcription with random hexamers. TCRdb re-called the immunoSEQ multiplex PCR reads with MiXCR, one entry per CDR3 protein. The table has approximately 150,000 distinct CDR3 sequences, less than 95% seen once. CDR3 length: 13 residues. Trimming took off 5 bases at V and 6 bases at J, with 13 bases between the two ends. The source of this sequence is a human donor in good health. The V gene is TRBV12-3 or TRBV12-4, the J gene TRBJ1-2, with D maybe TRBD1 (6 bases). The sequenced material came from CD4+ T cells from PBMCs. The CDR3 loop reads CASSPRDTNGYTF. The CDR3 DNA sequence: TGTGCCAGCAGTCCCCGGGACACAAATGGCTACACCTTC.